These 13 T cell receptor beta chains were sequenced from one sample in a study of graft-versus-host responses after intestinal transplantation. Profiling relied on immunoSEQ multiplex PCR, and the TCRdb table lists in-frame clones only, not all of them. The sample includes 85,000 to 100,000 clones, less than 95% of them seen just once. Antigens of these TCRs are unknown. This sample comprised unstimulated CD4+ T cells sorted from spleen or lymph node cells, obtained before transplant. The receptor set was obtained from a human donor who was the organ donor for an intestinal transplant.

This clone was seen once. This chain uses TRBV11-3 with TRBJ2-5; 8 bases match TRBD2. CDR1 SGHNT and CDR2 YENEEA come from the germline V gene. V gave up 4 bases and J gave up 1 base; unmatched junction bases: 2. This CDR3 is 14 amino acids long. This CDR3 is CASSSTSGQETQYF. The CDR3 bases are TGTGCCAGCAGCTCAACTAGCGGCCAAGAGACCCAGTACTTC.

In DNA, the CDR3 is TGTGCCAGCAGTAGCCCGGGCAGGGTTGGAAACACCATATATTTT. Encoded protein: CASSSPGRVGNTIYF. This sequence joins TRBV28 and TRBJ1-3, with D possibly TRBD1 on 5 matching bases. Germline V gives CDR1 MDHEN, CDR2 SYDVKM. The CDR3 extends over 15 amino acids. Trimming took off 5 bases at V and 3 bases at J, with 14 bases between the two ends. The full variable domain, its missing parts supplied by reference TRBV28 and TRBJ1-3, is DVKVTQSSRYLVKRTGEKVFLECVQDMDHENMFWYRQDPGLGLRLIYFSYDVKMKEKGDIPEGYSVSREKKERFSLILESASTNQTSMYLCASSSPGRVGNTIYFGEGSWLTVV.

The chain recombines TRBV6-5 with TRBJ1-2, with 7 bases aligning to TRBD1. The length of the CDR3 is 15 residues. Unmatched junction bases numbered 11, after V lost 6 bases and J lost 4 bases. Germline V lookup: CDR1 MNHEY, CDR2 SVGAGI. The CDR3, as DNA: TGTGCCAGCAGAACGGGTAACAGGGGAGGCTATGGCTACACCTTC. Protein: CASRTGNRGGYGYTF.

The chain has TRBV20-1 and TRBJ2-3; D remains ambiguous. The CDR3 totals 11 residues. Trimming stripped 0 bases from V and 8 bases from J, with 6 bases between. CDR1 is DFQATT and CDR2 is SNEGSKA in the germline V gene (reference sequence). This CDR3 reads CSAREPGTQYF. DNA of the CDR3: TGCAGTGCTAGAGAGCCGGGTACGCAGTATTTT.

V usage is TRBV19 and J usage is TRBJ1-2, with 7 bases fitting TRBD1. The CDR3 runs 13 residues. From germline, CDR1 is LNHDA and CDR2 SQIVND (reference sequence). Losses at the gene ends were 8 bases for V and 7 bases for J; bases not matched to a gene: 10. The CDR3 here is CASARTGFFGYTF. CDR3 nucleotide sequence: TGTGCCAGTGCGAGGACAGGTTTCTTTGGCTACACCTTC.

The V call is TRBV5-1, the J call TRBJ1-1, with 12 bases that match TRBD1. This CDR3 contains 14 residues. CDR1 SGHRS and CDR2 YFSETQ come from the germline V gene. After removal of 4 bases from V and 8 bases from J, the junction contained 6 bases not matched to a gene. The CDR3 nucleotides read TGCGCCAGCAGCGCGGGACAGGGGGCCGGGGAAGCTTTCTTT. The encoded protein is CASSAGQGAGEAFF. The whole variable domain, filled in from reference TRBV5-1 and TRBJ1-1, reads KAGVTQTPRYLIKTRGQQVTLSCSPISGHRSVSWYQQTPGQGLQFLFEYFSETQRNKGNFPGRFSGRQFSNSRSEMNVSTLELGDSALYLCASSAGQGAGEAFFGQGTRLTVV.

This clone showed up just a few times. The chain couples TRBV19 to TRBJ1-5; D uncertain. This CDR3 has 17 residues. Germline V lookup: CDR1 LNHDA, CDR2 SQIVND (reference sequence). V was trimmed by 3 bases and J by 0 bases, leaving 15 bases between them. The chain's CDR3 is CASSMNVGVYSNQPQHF. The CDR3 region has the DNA TGTGCCAGTAGTATGAATGTCGGGGTCTATAGCAATCAGCCCCAGCATTTT.

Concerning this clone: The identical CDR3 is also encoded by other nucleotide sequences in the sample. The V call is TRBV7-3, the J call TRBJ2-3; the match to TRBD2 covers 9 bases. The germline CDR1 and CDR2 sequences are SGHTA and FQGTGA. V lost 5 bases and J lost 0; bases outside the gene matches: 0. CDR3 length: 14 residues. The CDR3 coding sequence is TGTGCCAGCAGCCTAGCGGGGAGCACAGATACGCAGTATTTT. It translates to CASSLAGSTDTQYF.

The DNA of the CDR3 is TGTGCCAGCAGCCCTGGACAGACCTACGAGCAGTACTTC. This codes for CASSPGQTYEQYF. The chain has TRBV28 and TRBJ2-7; TRBD1 might be the D (6 bases). CDR1 is MDHEN, CDR2 SYDVKM, per germline. Deletions cut 6 bases from V and 2 bases from J, with 11 bases between. The CDR3 has 13 residues.

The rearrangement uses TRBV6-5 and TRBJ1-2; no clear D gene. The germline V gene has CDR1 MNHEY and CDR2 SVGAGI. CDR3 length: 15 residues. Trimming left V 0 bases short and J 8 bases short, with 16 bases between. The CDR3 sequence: CASSYSAGPRWGYTF. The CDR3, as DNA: TGTGCCAGCAGTTACTCAGCGGGCCCGCGGTGGGGCTACACCTTC.

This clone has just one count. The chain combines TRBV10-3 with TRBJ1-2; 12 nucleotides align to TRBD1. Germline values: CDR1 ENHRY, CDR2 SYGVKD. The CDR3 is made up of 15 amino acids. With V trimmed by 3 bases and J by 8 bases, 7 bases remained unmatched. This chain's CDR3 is CAISERDRGPGGYTF. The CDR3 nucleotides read TGTGCCATCAGTGAACGGGACAGGGGGCCGGGAGGCTACACCTTC.

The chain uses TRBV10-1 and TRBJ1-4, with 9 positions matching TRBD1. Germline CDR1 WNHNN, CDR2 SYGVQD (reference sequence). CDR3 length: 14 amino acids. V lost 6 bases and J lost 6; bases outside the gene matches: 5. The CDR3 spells CASRHRGRDEKLFF. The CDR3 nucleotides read TGCGCCAGCAGGCACAGGGGGCGCGATGAAAAACTGTTTTTT.

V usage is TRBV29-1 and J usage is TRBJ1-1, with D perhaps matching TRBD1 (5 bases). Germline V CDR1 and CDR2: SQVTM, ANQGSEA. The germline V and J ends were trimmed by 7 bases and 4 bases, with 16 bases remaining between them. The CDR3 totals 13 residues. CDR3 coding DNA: TGCAGCGCCAGGGTTAGGTCGAGCACTGAAGCTTTCTTT. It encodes CSARVRSSTEAFF.